This T cell receptor beta chain was captured in a study of PD-L1 blockade in urothelial cancer. Across the study: Blood yielded a median of approximately 140,000 T cells per sample.

In this sample, this clone turned up a few times. The CDR3 has 14 residues. Germline-derived CDR1 and CDR2 are SGHDT and YYEEEE. Trimming at V came to 3 bases and at J to 2 bases, leaving 2 bases not matched to a gene. Indicated time point: pretreatment peripheral blood. TCRdb's table, derived via immunoSEQ multiplex PCR, lists solely in-frame clones and lacks some. The table lists 50,000 to 75,000 clones, 75% to 85% of them singletons, with around 1.7% in the top ten. This sequence joins TRBV5-6 and TRBJ2-3; 8 nucleotides align to TRBD1. The sequence was obtained from a man aged 70-80 years with urothelial cancer. The sequenced sample was PBMCs, obtained around atezolizumab (anti-PD-L1) treatment. The CDR3 loop is CASSSDRATDTQYF. In nucleotides, the CDR3 is TGTGCCAGCAGCTCGGACAGGGCCACAGATACGCAGTATTTT.